Sequencing of this T cell receptor beta chain was carried out in a study of cytomegalovirus exposure and HLA in healthy donors. Study-level findings and limits: In vitro checks showed that a few CMV-associated chains really do target CMV antigens.

In the PCR, 60 Vbeta and 13 Jbeta primers were used. Clones were read by immunoSEQ multiplex PCR, and TCRdb kept only the in-frame ones, dropping some. In the table there are 150,000 to 200,000 clones, roughly 80% of which are singletons. This CDR3 is 16 amino acids long. Looked up from germline, CDR1 is MDHEN and CDR2 is SYDVKM. The ends were cut back, 5 bases at V and 4 bases at J, with 18 bases in the middle. Of note for this clone: What it recognizes is unknown.

Material for sequencing was PBMCs. The receptor was isolated from a woman in her 30s in good health and CMV-seropositive. The chain couples TRBV28 to TRBJ2-1; D might be TRBD2 (5 bases). In DNA form, the CDR3 reads TGTGCCAGCAGTCCCCTTCCTCACGGGGAATACAATGAGCAGTTCTTC. Amino acid sequence: CASSPLPHGEYNEQFF.